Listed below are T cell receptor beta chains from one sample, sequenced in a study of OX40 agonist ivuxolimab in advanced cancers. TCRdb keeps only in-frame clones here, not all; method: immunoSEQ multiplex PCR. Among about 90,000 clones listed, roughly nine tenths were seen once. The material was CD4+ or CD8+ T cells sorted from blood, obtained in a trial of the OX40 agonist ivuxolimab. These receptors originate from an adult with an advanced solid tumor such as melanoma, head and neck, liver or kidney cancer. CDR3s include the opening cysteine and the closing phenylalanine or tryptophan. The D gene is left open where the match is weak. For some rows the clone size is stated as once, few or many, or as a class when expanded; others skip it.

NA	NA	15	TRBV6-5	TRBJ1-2	TGTGCCAGCAGTTACTCGGCGGGGACAATCTATGGCTACACCTTC	CASSYSAGTIYGYTF
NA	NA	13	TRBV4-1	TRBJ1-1	TGCGCCAGCAGCCAAGGGGGCCGGACAGAAGCTTTCTTT	CASSQGGRTEAFF
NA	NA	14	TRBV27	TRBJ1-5	TGTGCCAGCAGTTTAAACTACGGCAATCAGCCCCAGCATTTT	CASSLNYGNQPQHF
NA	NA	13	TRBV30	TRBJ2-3	TGTGCCTCCCCGCGGGGCGACACAGATACGCAGTATTTT	CASPRGDTDTQYF
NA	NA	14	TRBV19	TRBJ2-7	TGTGCCAGTAGTATAGATCTAGGGGTCTACGAGCAGTACTTC	CASSIDLGVYEQYF
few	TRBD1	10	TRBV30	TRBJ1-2	TGTGCCGGACAGGGAGATGGCTACACCTTC	CAGQGDGYTF
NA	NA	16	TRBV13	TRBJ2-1	TGTGCCAGCAGCCGTAGGATCGCGGTCGGCGGAAATGAGCAGTTCTTC	CASSRRIAVGGNEQFF
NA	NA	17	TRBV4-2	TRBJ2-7	TGTGCCAGCAGCCAAGATATCAGACAGGACCTCCCCTACGAGCAGTACTTC	CASSQDIRQDLPYEQYF
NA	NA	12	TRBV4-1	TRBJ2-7	TGCGCCAGCAGCCAAGATTACCACGAACTGTACTTC	CASSQDYHELYF
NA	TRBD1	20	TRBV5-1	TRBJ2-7	TGCGCCAGCAGCTATCACCCGGGACAGTACTCCAGGAGTACTATCTACGAGCAGTACTTC	CASSYHPGQYSRSTIYEQYF
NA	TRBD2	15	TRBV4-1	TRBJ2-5	TGCGCCAGCAGCCAAGCTCCGGGAGGAGGGGAGACCCAGTACTTC	CASSQAPGGGETQYF
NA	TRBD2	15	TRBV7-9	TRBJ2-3	TGTGCCAGCAGCTTTAGCGGGAGTCCGGCGGATACGCAGTATTTT	CASSFSGSPADTQYF
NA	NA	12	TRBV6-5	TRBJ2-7	TGTGCCAGCAGTCTTTTAGGGGGCGAGCAGTACTTC	CASSLLGGEQYF
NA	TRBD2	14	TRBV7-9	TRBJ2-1	TGTGCCAGCGATCGGGCGGGGGGGTACAATGAGCAGTTCTTC	CASDRAGGYNEQFF
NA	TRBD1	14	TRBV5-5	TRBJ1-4	TGTGCCAGCAGCTCCGGGACAGGGGGTGAAAAACTGTTTTTT	CASSSGTGGEKLFF
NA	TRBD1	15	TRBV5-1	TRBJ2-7	TGCGCCAGCAGCTTGGTAAGACAGGGAGCCTACGAGCAGTACTTC	CASSLVRQGAYEQYF
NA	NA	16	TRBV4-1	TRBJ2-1	TGCGCCAGCAGCCAAGATCCAGGGTCCGCCTACAATGAGCAGTTCTTC	CASSQDPGSAYNEQFF
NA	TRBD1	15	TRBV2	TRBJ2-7	TGTGCCAGCAGCCACCTACGGACAGGCTCCTACGAGCAGTACTTC	CASSHLRTGSYEQYF
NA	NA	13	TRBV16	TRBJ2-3	TGTGCCAGCAGCCTACGACAGGCCGATACGCAGTATTTT	CASSLRQADTQYF
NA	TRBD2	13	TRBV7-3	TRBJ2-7	TGTGCCAGCAGCCCCGGACTAGCGGGGGAGCAGTACTTC	CASSPGLAGEQYF
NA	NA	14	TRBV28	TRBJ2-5	TGTGCCAGCAGACAAATGGGGGGAGTGGAGACCCAGTACTTC	CASRQMGGVETQYF
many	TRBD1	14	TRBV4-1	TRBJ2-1	TGCGCCAGCAGCCCCCCGGGGACAGGTCACCAGCCGTTCTTC	CASSPPGTGHQPFF
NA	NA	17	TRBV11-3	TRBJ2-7	TGTGCCAGCAGCGGGGCCAGGACTAACGGGAACTCCTACGAGCAGTACTTC	CASSGARTNGNSYEQYF
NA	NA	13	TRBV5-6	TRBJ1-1	TGTGCCAGCAGCCGAGTTGGATCCACTGAAGCTTTCTTT	CASSRVGSTEAFF
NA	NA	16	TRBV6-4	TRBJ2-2	TGTGCCAGCAGTAGGACGGGGGCGGCGAACACCGGGGAGCTGTTTTTT	CASSRTGAANTGELFF